This T cell receptor beta chain was captured in a study of shared clonotypes between healthy human individuals. Comment on this clone: Relative to the germline gene, one junction end is altered; a read error may explain this.

The assay was carried out at the deep level. Each replicate PCR on the sorted subsets used approximately 200 ng DNA (about 30,000 T cell genomes). The data were produced by immunoSEQ multiplex PCR, yet TCRdb's version contains in-frame clones alone and is incomplete. The data show about 700,000 clones, with 92% seen just once and 24% held by the top ten. CD45RO-negative, CCR7-positively selected cells formed the naive CD8 fraction, excluding terminally differentiated effector memory CD45RA+ cells. Material: naive CD8+ T cells sorted from blood. The receptor was isolated from a man in his thirties or forties in good health.

This CDR3 reads CASREGADYVYEQYF. In DNA form, the CDR3 reads TGTGCCAGCAGAGAAGGGGCGGACTACGTTTACGAGCAGTACTTC. This chain uses TRBV6-1 with TRBJ2-7, with a possible D match to TRBD2 (6 bases). Germline V gives CDR1 MNHNS, CDR2 SASEGT. This CDR3 region has 15 residues.